Below are 11 T cell receptor beta chains sequenced from a single sample in a study of shared clonotypes between healthy human individuals. Some clones are missing from TCRdb's copy, which holds only in-frame ones; the method was immunoSEQ multiplex PCR. This repertoire shows around 2,100,000 clones, over 85% found once; its top ten account for 1% to 1.5%. Naive CD8 cells lacked CD45RO, underwent positive selection for CCR7 and left out terminally differentiated effector memory CD45RA+ cells. Sequencing was carried out using naive CD8+ T cells sorted from blood. The receptors come from a man in his late teens or twenties in good health.

This sequence joins TRBV30 and TRBJ2-7; TRBD1 agrees at 8 bases. The germline V gene has CDR1 GTSNPN and CDR2 SVGIG (reference sequence). J lost 2 bases, V lost 1 base, and 7 bases had no gene match. The CDR3 has 15 residues. The CDR3 spells CAWSDRDRFAYEQYF. CDR3 sequence (DNA): TGTGCCTGGAGTGACCGGGACAGGTTCGCCTACGAGCAGTACTTC.

V is TRBV21-1 and J is TRBJ1-5; TRBD1, the table's D call, lacks a check against the DNA. TRBV21-1 has pseudogene status. The CDR3 sequence is 14 residues long. CDR3 protein: CASSKEGIWQPQHF. For the CDR3, the DNA is TGTGCCAGCAGCAAAGAGGGGATCTGGCAGCCCCAGCATTTT.

V and J are TRBV7-3 and TRBJ2-5; TRBD1 matches 7 bases. The trim removed 5 bases at V and 4 bases at J, leaving 10 bases unmatched. This CDR3 region has 15 residues. Per the germline V gene, CDR1 is SGHTA and CDR2 is FQGTGA. Written as DNA, the CDR3 is TGTGCCAGCAGCAGCGGACAGGTCGAGGGAGAGACCCAGTACTTC. Translating it yields CASSSGQVEGETQYF. Full variable domain (rest looked up from reference TRBV7-3 and TRBJ2-5): GAGVSQTPSNKVTEKGKYVELRCDPISGHTALYWYRQSLGQGPEFLIYFQGTGAADDSGLPNDRFFAVRPEGSVSTLKIQRTERGDSAVYLCASSSGQVEGETQYFGPGTRLLVL.

The V gene is TRBV4-3, the J gene TRBJ1-2; the match to TRBD1 covers 9 bases. Trimming removed 0 bases from V and 0 bases from J; junction bases left unmatched: 14. The germline CDR1 and CDR2 sequences are LGHNA and YSLEER. This CDR3 is built from 20 residues. CDR3 residues: CASSQDPWDRDSAANYGYTF. In DNA form, the CDR3 reads TGCGCCAGCAGCCAAGATCCATGGGACAGGGACAGCGCAGCTAACTATGGCTACACCTTC.

The chain combines TRBV7-2 with TRBJ2-5; no clear D gene. V lost 3 bases to trimming and J lost 1 base, with 6 bases between them. In germline, CDR1 is SGHTA, CDR2 FQGNSA. The CDR3 contains 13 residues. The CDR3 bases are TGTGCCAGCAGCTTTCTCCTCCAAGAGACCCAGTACTTC. Its translation is CASSFLLQETQYF. The variable domain in full, completed from reference TRBV7-2 and TRBJ2-5, reads GAGVSQSPSNKVTEKGKDVELRCDPISGHTALYWYRQSLGQGLEFLIYFQGNSAPDKSGLPSDRFSAERTGGSVSTLTIQRTQQEDSAVYLCASSFLLQETQYFGPGTRLLVL.

The chain employs TRBV28 and TRBJ1-5; D may be TRBD1 (6 bases). Per the germline V gene, CDR1 is MDHEN and CDR2 is SYDVKM. The CDR3 is made up of 16 amino acids. With 3 bases removed from V and 0 bases from J, the gap between germline ends came to 12 bases. The DNA of the CDR3 is TGTGCCAGCAGTTTGGGAGGACAGTATAGCAATCAGCCCCAGCATTTT. Translated, it gives CASSLGGQYSNQPQHF.

J is TRBJ1-6 and V is TRBV6-5, with 7 bases aligning to TRBD1. The CDR3 is 15 amino acids. J was trimmed by 10 bases and V by 1 base; bases with no gene match: 7. Germline assignment: CDR1 MNHEY and CDR2 SVGAGI. CDR3 amino acids: CASSYLTGQGSPLHF. As DNA, the CDR3 is TGTGCCAGCAGTTACTTGACAGGGCAGGGATCACCCCTCCACTTT.

The V and J genes are TRBV11-3 and TRBJ2-5; D unresolved. The CDR3 loop spans 13 amino acids. The V gene's germline CDR1 is SGHNT and CDR2 YENEEA. V was shortened by 0 bases and J by 1 base, with 3 bases between the two germline ends. The CDR3 here is CASSLEVQETQYF. The CDR3 nucleotides read TGTGCCAGCAGCTTAGAGGTCCAAGAGACCCAGTACTTC.

The genes are TRBV30 and TRBJ2-1, with TRBD2 matching over 9 bases. The CDR3 runs 14 residues. Per germline, CDR1 GTSNPN and CDR2 SVGIG (reference sequence). Trimming at V came to 2 bases and at J to 4 bases, leaving 3 bases not matched to a gene. The DNA for the CDR3 is TGTGCCTGGAGTCCACTAGCGGGTTACAATGAGCAGTTCTTC. This gives the protein CAWSPLAGYNEQFF.

The V and J genes are TRBV4-1 and TRBJ1-2; D call uncertain. The CDR3 has 15 amino acids. V lost 6 bases and J 8 bases, leaving 22 bases between the germline ends. The germline V gene encodes CDR1 MGHRA and CDR2 YSYEKL. Written as DNA, the CDR3 is TGCGCCAGCAGTCCCCAAGACGGAGGAAGAGGGGGCTACACCTTC. This codes for CASSPQDGGRGGYTF.

The rearrangement joins TRBV28 to TRBJ2-7, with 8 bases aligning to TRBD1. The CDR3 is 14 residues long. The V segment lost 3 bases and the J segment 2 bases; nucleotides outside the gene matches: 3. The germline CDR1 and CDR2 sequences are MDHEN and SYDVKM. CDR3 nucleotides: TGTGCCAGCAGTTTGACAGGGGTCACCTACGAGCAGTACTTC. Amino acids: CASSLTGVTYEQYF.